This T cell receptor (beta chain) stems from a study of Graves' ophthalmopathy and Graves' hyperthyroidism (dated by TCRdb to 2016 to 2019). In the study overall: Peripheral blood was collected at initial diagnosis, before any treatment. The study used TCR beta repertoire signatures to distinguish Graves' ophthalmopathy from Graves' hyperthyroidism and to predict progression to ophthalmopathy. In total, 135 blood samples were TCR-sequenced: fewer than 50 ophthalmopathy, some 75 hyperthyroidism and roughly 17 hyperthyroidism-to-ophthalmopathy patients. To explore V-J signatures distinguishing ophthalmopathy from hyperthyroidism, a discovery set of 100 patients (roughly 45 ophthalmopathy, over 55 stable hyperthyroidism) was enrolled. For independent validation, a separate cohort was made up of about 18 hyperthyroidism patients plus 17 patients who later progressed from hyperthyroidism to ophthalmopathy. T-cell repertoires of thyroid tissue and blood were compared in a handful of hyperthyroidism patients. Once sampling was done, hyperthyroidism patients were given methimazole at a starting dose of 30 mg daily, while ophthalmopathy patients were given high-dose intravenous methylprednisolone.

Beyond this particular receptor, the publication reports: In validation, the model predicted ophthalmopathy progression with more than 70% sensitivity and roughly 72% specificity; 12 predicted patients were CT-confirmed with GO in a median of around 6 months. In cross-validation, the 13-signature model distinguished ophthalmopathy from stable hyperthyroidism with 87.88% sensitivity and around 81% specificity, while in the test set the corresponding values were about 79% and 69%. Most expanded thyroid clonotypes with a frequency above 0.001 also appeared in blood, which suggests that blood repertoires may reflect the immune response in the thyroid. No statistical method was used to predetermine the sample size, and group allocation was not hidden from the investigators.

The ophthalmopathy patients had moderately to severely active disease, with a Clinical Activity Score of 3 or higher, a NOSPECS grade of 4 or higher, and a disease duration of less than 3 months. Patients with other autoimmune diseases, uncontrolled infections, pregnancy or lactation were excluded from the study. Diagnosis relied on clinical symptoms, serum thyroxine, TRAb, thyroid ultrasound and orbital computed tomography. Ficoll-Paque density gradient centrifugation was used to isolate PBMCs from 8.5 to 10 ml of fresh peripheral blood. Total RNA was extracted using Trizol reagent, and RNA quality was checked on an Agilent 2100 Bioanalyzer. TCR beta CDR3 regions were amplified from RNA transcripts for repertoire sequencing. A first-round RT-PCR used HTBI primers with the Qiagen OneStep RT-PCR kit, followed by a second-round multiplex PCR, size selection and purification. The libraries underwent paired-end sequencing with 100 bp reads on an Illumina HiSeq2000. The authors' pipeline ran thus. SOAPnuke was used for read processing, and reads with adapters, uncalled bases, a mean Phred below 15, or no exact constant-primer or identifier match were discarded. COPE v1.2.5 was used to merge high-quality paired reads. Each unique nucleotide sequence was treated as a clonotype, and MiTCR v1.1 was used to align the clonotypes to the IMGT TRB V, D and J references. Only V-J combinations with frequency above 0.0001 were analysed, covering 99% to 99.2% of repertoires. A TCR clonal expansion and chaos score per V-J combination was defined as the ratio of F50 clonal expansion to chaos observed in the TCRdist matrix. Welch's t-statistics and random forest were used to reduce features to about 13 V-J combinations, which were fed into a naive Bayes classifier. The Morisita-Horn index was used to measure how similar the thyroid and blood repertoires were. TCRdb reanalyzed the raw reads on its own, using fastp at Q25 for trimming and MiXCR for clone calling, and kept in-frame beta chains. Entries that share a CDR3 protein sequence are merged under the most common genes and DNA. TCRdb's processing, not the study's, gives the V and J calls here. This sample is represented by 260,000 or so distinct CDR3 sequences; approximately 42% of them were singletons. The ten largest clones represent roughly 45% of the sample.

The table lists this clonotype with a count of one. Which antigen it targets is not known. Base qualities are not provided; no much larger clone lies one nucleotide away. One read alone is a weak basis. The sequence was collected from an adult man with Graves' ophthalmopathy. Sequenced material: peripheral blood.

The CDR3 reads as follows: CSAGTREPGQEETQYF. The DNA sequence is TGCAGTGCTGGAACGAGGGAGCCCGGCCAAGAAGAGACCCAGTACTTC. In this chain, TRBV20-1 is recombined with TRBJ2-5, with a weak D call of TRBD2 (5 bases match). Its CDR3 holds 16 amino acids, cysteine through phenylalanine. CDR3 DNA only is kept here, 48 bases in frame from base 1. Trimming costs V 5 bases and J 3 bases, and their ends lie 22 bases apart. For CDR1 and CDR2, the germline V gene (reference sequence) lists DFQATT and SNEGSKA.